The T cell receptor (beta chain) under discussion was sequenced for a study of a mutant IDH1 vaccine in newly diagnosed glioma (dated by TCRdb to the early 2020s). Concerning the study at large: Across visits V03 through V10, patients got a total of eight vaccinations, given in weeks 1, 3, 5, 7, 11, 15, 19 and 23. Peripheral blood samples were drawn at six visits, namely V03 (baseline), V05, V07, V10, V12 and V13. Of the approximately 33 treated patients, roughly 60% were male and 37.5% were female, and the mean age was around 40 years. Before enrollment, patients had received standard therapy of radiotherapy alone, temozolomide alone, or radiochemotherapy with temozolomide; most received the combination. Vaccination started 4-6 weeks after radiotherapy alone, or was given together with temozolomide cycles in the groups whose treatment included chemotherapy. For exploratory analyses, longitudinal TCRB deep sequencing was carried out in approximately 25 treated patients wherever samples were available. Summary of the overall study and its limitations: Vaccine-induced immune responses across multiple MHC alleles were detected in approximately 93% of patients. The authors stated that sample limitations prevented analyses of patient blood samples from being reproduced. PBMC samples for TCRB deep sequencing were selected based on availability. Pseudoprogression seemed to be unrelated to changes in the top peripheral T cell clonotypes found by TCRB sequencing.

The time point label, as the study defines it: week 23, last vaccination. A 20-mer mutant IDH1 peptide at 300 micrograms in Montanide made up each vaccine dose, which was injected subcutaneously together with topical imiquimod. The donors had newly diagnosed IDH1-mutant astrocytomas of WHO grade 3 or 4 that showed loss of nuclear ATRX. The samples were drawn from NOA16, a multicentre, single-arm, open-label phase I trial in Germany that tested a mutant IDH1 peptide vaccine in humans for the first time. Genomic DNA for TCRB sequencing was extracted from EDTA blood using the DNeasy Blood and Tissue Kit. The library was made by the immunoSEQ multiplex PCR assay. Following the manufacturer's protocol, the hsTCRB Kit was used to amplify rearranged TCR beta chain sequences. Sequencing of TCRB libraries was carried out on an Illumina MiSeq. Regarding the original processing steps: The proprietary platform of the kit vendor was used for demultiplexing, trimming and gene mapping. In TCRdb, the immuneACCESS table is reduced to in-frame sequences with V and J assigned. These tables do not hold every clone; where another copy was compared, an unresolved V gene accounts for under half, and the others remain unexplained. V, J and clone size are those of that table, while D and trimming were read from the DNA. The sample table shows approximately 41,000 clones, and under 80% are seen once. Of the sample, approximately 6.8% is held by the ten largest clones.

A note on this clone: Its antigen is still unknown. Base qualities are not at hand, and no much larger clone is one base apart.

V loses 2 bases, J loses 8 bases, and the germline ends lie 28 bases apart. CDR1 and CDR2, looked up from the germline V gene, are SGHVS and FNYEAQ. The CDR3 goes from the cysteine to the phenylalanine over 19 residues. Here the CDR3 DNA is all that survives: 57 bases in frame from base 1. This chain is built from TRBV7-6 and TRBJ2-1, with TRBD2 perhaps the D gene, on 5 matching bases. This sample comprised PBMCs, obtained from a glioma patient whose treatment included an IDH1 peptide vaccine. The receptor's source is a middle-aged woman with glioma. Some clones in this sample may be carry-over from other donors' samples. The CDR3 loop reads CASSLLGSDFKIKHYEQFF. DNA sequence: TGTGCCAGCAGCTTACTGGGTTCGGACTTTAAGATAAAGCATTATGAGCAGTTCTTC.